Given below is one T cell receptor (beta chain) in context. Using its own MiXCR run on the RACE reads, TCRdb lists one record per CDR3 protein. The table lists some 300,000 distinct CDR3 sequences, roughly 6% of them singletons. This entry is derived from a study of human T cells and chemical hapten exposure. Looking at the study overall: Across the whole study, which lasted roughly 24 weeks, patients were given diphenylcyclopropenone on the scalp once a week.

The CDR3 runs 14 residues. The germline gives CDR1 MDHEN, CDR2 SYDVKM. V was trimmed by 7 bases and J by 10 bases, leaving 22 bases between them. Time point noted: pre-sensitization, week 0. Treatment indicated: therapeutic diphenylcyclopropenone sensitization with weekly scalp DPC. This clonotype was sampled from a woman in her late teens or twenties with alopecia areata. Some clones in this sample may be carry-over from other donors' samples. The chain combines TRBV28 with TRBJ1-2; D gene uncertain. This specimen was whole blood, taken in connection with sensitization to the hapten diphenylcyclopropenone (DPC). CDR3 region: CASIESPANVDYTF. The CDR3 nucleotides read TGTGCCAGCATTGAATCGCCCGCCAACGTCGACTACACCTTC.